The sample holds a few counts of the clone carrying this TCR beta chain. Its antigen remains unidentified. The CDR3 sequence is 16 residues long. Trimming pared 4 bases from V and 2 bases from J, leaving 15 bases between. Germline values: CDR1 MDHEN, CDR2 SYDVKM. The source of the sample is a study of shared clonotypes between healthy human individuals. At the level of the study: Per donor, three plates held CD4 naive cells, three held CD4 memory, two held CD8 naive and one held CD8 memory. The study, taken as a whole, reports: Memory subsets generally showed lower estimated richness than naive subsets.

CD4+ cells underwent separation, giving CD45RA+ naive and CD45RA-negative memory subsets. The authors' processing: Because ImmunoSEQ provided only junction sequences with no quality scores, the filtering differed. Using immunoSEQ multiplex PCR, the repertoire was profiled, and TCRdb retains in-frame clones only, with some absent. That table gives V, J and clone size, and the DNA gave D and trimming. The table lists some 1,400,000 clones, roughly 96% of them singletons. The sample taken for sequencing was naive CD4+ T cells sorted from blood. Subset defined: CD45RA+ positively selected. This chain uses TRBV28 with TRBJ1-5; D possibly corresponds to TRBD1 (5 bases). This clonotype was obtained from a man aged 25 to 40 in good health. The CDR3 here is CASSSRETWRNQPQHF. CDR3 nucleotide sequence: TGTGCCAGCAGTTCCAGGGAGACTTGGCGCAATCAGCCCCAGCATTTT.